The rows below give T cell receptor beta chains drawn from one sample of a study of blood T cell repertoires in COVID-19. This table comes from immunoSEQ multiplex PCR, and its TCRdb copy is limited to in-frame clones, with some not included. There are 120,000 to 150,000 clones in the sample; 70% to 90% occur only once, and roughly 2.7% lies in the top ten. What was sequenced was peripheral blood. The receptors were sampled from a human donor with acute or convalescent COVID-19. The donor label of this sample is uncertain. CDR3s include the opening cysteine and the closing phenylalanine or tryptophan. D genes are given only for firm matches. Size is stated for part of the rows, as once, few or many counts, or as a class when the clone is expanded.

len | j_gene | v_gene | d_gene | abundance | CDR3nt | CDR3aa
13 | TRBJ1-4 | TRBV2 | TRBD1 | - | TGTGCCACCAAGACAGGGGAGGGAGAAAAACTGTTTTTT | CATKTGEGEKLFF
16 | TRBJ1-5 | TRBV19 | TRBD1 | - | TGTGCCAGTATATCAAAAAGGGGGCGCGGTGGTCAGCCCCAGCATTTT | CASISKRGRGGQPQHF
15 | TRBJ2-3 | TRBV9 | - | - | TGTGCCAGCAGCGTGAATGCAGGGGGCACAGATACGCAGTATTTT | CASSVNAGGTDTQYF
16 | TRBJ2-3 | TRBV15 | TRBD2 | - | TGTGCCACCAGCAGTCCCCTAGCGGGAGGGCGAGATACGCAGTATTTT | CATSSPLAGGRDTQYF
16 | TRBJ2-3 | TRBV7-6 | TRBD2 | - | TGTGCCAGCAGCGATCTAGCGGGGGGGCTAACAGATACGCAGTATTTT | CASSDLAGGLTDTQYF
13 | TRBJ1-5 | TRBV11-2 | - | - | TGTGCCAGCAGCGAGGACAGAAGATGGCCCCAGCATTTT | CASSEDRRWPQHF
11 | TRBJ1-6 | TRBV30 | - | - | TGTGCCTGGATGGCGGGATCACCCCTCCACTTT | CAWMAGSPLHF
15 | TRBJ2-7 | TRBV6-5 | - | - | TGTGCCAGCAGTTTTAGTTTCACCTCATCCTACGAGCAGTACTTC | CASSFSFTSSYEQYF
15 | TRBJ1-5 | TRBV4-2 | - | - | TGTGCCAGCAGCCAATACCAGGGTAGCAATCAGCCCCAGCATTTT | CASSQYQGSNQPQHF
17 | TRBJ1-1 | TRBV19 | - | - | TGTGCCAGTAGTATTTTCTCTCTGGGGGGGATGAACACTGAAGCTTTCTTT | CASSIFSLGGMNTEAFF
14 | TRBJ2-2 | TRBV27 | - | - | TGTGCCAGCAGTTTATTATTTGACACCGGGGAGCTGTTTTTT | CASSLLFDTGELFF
15 | TRBJ2-5 | TRBV9 | TRBD2 | - | TGTGCCAGCAGCACGAGCGGACTAGAAAGGGAGACCCAGTACTTC | CASSTSGLERETQYF
17 | TRBJ2-5 | TRBV11-2 | - | few | TGTGCCAGCAGCTTAGAGGGCAAGTCGACCTCCCGGGAGACCCAGTACTTC | CASSLEGKSTSRETQYF
14 | TRBJ1-3 | TRBV3-1/TRBV3-2 | TRBD1 | - | TGTGCCAGCAGCCTAGACAGGGTGGCAAACACCATATATTTT | CASSLDRVANTIYF
13 | TRBJ2-7 | TRBV7-2 | TRBD1 | - | TGTGCCAGCAGCACGGACAGGGCCTACGAGCAGTACTTC | CASSTDRAYEQYF
13 | TRBJ1-6 | TRBV2 | - | - | TGTGCCGGAACGGACTTTTTGGATTCACCCCTCCACTTT | CAGTDFLDSPLHF
15 | TRBJ1-2 | TRBV5-6 | TRBD1 | - | TGTGCCAGCAGCTTGGGGCTACAGGGGTCTTATGGCTACACCTTC | CASSLGLQGSYGYTF
12 | TRBJ2-4 | TRBV6-5 | - | - | TGTGCCAGCAGGAGGGACTCGGACATTCAGTACTTC | CASRRDSDIQYF